This T cell receptor (beta chain) was documented in a study of CD8+CD57+ T cells in acquired aplastic anemia. Study-level background: Sorted CD4+ and CD8+ cells gave an average of around 3 ug of DNA. Among healthy donors, CD4+ cells averaged roughly 9.8 million reads. Study-level findings and limits: Patients did not significantly differ from controls in CD8+ Simpson's diversity. Patients and controls had in common around 29 CD8+ CDR3 sequences.

According to the study, genomic DNA was the template for TCR beta VDJ and CDR3 profiling. One entry per CDR3 protein results from TCRdb running MiXCR on the reads. The sample carries 190,000 or so distinct CDR3 sequences, 60% to 65% recorded once. Details on this clonotype: Its antigen is not identified.

V lost 2 bases to trimming and J lost 7 bases; unmatched junction nucleotides: 10. CDR3 length equals 16 residues. Germline loops: CDR1 SGHDT, CDR2 YYEEEE. This sequence was found in a human donor in good health. The V gene is TRBV5-6, the J gene TRBJ2-1; 9 nucleotides align to TRBD2. Sequenced: sorted CD4+, CD8+, or CD8+CD57+ T cells (not recorded which) from PBMCs. CDR3: CASSFLGGRAVNEQFF. CDR3 bases: TGTGCCAGCAGCTTTTTAGGCGGGAGGGCCGTGAATGAGCAGTTCTTC.